This T cell receptor beta chain is drawn from a study of shared clonotypes between healthy human individuals. Assay used: immunoSEQ multiplex PCR; TCRdb lists only in-frame clones, some missing. The data contain roughly 2 million clones, roughly 95% of them seen just once; the ten biggest clones take up around 0.13%. Germline V gives CDR1 SGHDN, CDR2 FVKESK. V was shortened by 2 bases and J by 4 bases, with 14 bases between the two germline ends. This CDR3 is 16 amino acids long. The TCR sequence derives from a man in his late teens or twenties in good health. V is TRBV14 and J is TRBJ2-2; D is unclear. Material: naive CD4+ T cells sorted from blood. Subset denoted: CD45RA+ positively selected. This CDR3 is CASSQRVQIFTGELFF. The CDR3 DNA sequence: TGTGCCAGCAGCCAACGGGTTCAGATTTTCACCGGGGAGCTGTTTTTT.